This T cell receptor beta chain was documented in a study of molecular identifiers for immune sequencing clone quantification. General study findings and limits: Clones above 20 RNA copies contained over 99% of effector molecules and under 1% of naive molecules.

With RNA at 10%, 30% or 50%, naive CD8 libraries came from around 20,000 to 990,000 sorted cells. Naive CD8 T cells were sorted, and the gate applied was CD8+CD4-CCR7+CD45RA+. Bulk TCR libraries were made with methods that had been previously described and with listed TCR primers. TCRdb ran MiXCR on the PCR reads and lists one entry per CDR3 protein. The repertoire holds some 94,000 distinct CDR3 sequences, with more than 20% as singletons. Germline V gene sequence: CDR1 MNHEY, CDR2 SVGAGI. This CDR3 has 14 residues. Trimming took off 4 bases at V and 0 bases at J, with 10 bases between the two ends. This clonotype turned up a few times. The antigen is unknown. A much larger clone lies a single base off, so this may be a read error.

This chain connects TRBV6-5 to TRBJ2-7, with D tentatively TRBD2 (5 bases). The sequence came from a human donor in good health. Some libraries in this study had Jurkat cell RNA spiked in. The sample consisted of naive CD8+ T cells from blood, with Jurkat cell RNA spiked in. Subset reported: FACS-sorted CD8+CD4-CCR7+CD45RA+ naive T cells. The CDR3 nucleotides are TGTGCCAGCAGTTGGGGAGAGAGCTCCTACGAGCAGTACGTC. This codes for CASSWGESSYEQYV.